This T cell receptor beta chain came from a study of cytomegalovirus exposure and HLA in healthy donors. CDR1 and CDR2 from the germline V gene are SGDLS and YYNGEE. The CDR3 contains 14 residues. J was trimmed by 5 bases and V by 3 bases; bases with no gene match: 7. Amplification used 60 Vbeta primers and 13 Jbeta primers. The method was immunoSEQ multiplex PCR; TCRdb's version includes in-frame clones alone and lacks a portion of them. The sample is made up of 50,000 to 70,000 clones, and the top ten hold 3.6% of it. This clonotype was sampled from a woman aged 18-30 years in good health and CMV-seronegative. Sequencing input: PBMCs. The V and J genes are TRBV9 and TRBJ2-7; 8 bases agree with TRBD2. CDR3 residues: CASSAGGPKNEQYF. The CDR3 coding sequence is TGTGCCAGCAGCGCGGGGGGGCCTAAGAACGAGCAGTACTTC.